This T cell receptor beta chain was recorded in a study of radiotherapy plus CTLA-4 blockade in lung cancer. Study in general: An objective response was seen in roughly 20% of patients, and disease control in around 33%.

The V gene's germline CDR1 is MDHEN and CDR2 SYDVKM. The junction had 5 bases not matched to a gene; V was cut back by 7 bases and J by 2 bases. This CDR3 spans 14 amino acids. In chemo-refractory metastatic non-small-cell lung cancer, patients got ipilimumab CTLA-4 blockade together with focal radiation. Study-wide findings and caveats: In blood, TCR clones derived from the tumor expanded after radiotherapy plus ipilimumab.

Of note for this clone: Its target is unknown.

Assay used: immunoSEQ multiplex PCR; TCRdb lists only in-frame clones, some missing. There are tens of thousands of clones in the sample; roughly four fifths occur only once, and 0.65% to 0.95% lies in the top ten. The chain carries TRBV28 and TRBJ2-1, with 7 nucleotides matching TRBD1. Specimen: peripheral blood, collected from a patient treated with radiotherapy plus ipilimumab. The receptor's source is a human donor with non-small cell lung cancer who had stable disease on radiotherapy plus ipilimumab. The CDR3 bases are TGTGCCAGCACCTTAGGGGGCCCCTACAATGAGCAGTTCTTC. Amino acids: CASTLGGPYNEQFF.